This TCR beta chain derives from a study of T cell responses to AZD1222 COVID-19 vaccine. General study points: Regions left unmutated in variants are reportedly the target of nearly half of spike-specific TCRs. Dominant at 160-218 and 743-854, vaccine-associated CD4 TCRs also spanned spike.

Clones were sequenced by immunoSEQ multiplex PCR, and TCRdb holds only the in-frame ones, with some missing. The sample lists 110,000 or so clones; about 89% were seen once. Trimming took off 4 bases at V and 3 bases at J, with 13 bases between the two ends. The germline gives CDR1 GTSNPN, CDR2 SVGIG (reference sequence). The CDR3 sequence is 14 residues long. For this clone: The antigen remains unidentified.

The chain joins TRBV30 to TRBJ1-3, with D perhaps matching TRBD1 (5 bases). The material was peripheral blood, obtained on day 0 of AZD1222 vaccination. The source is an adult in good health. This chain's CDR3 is CAWTYRRGGNTIYF. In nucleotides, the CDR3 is TGTGCCTGGACCTACAGGAGGGGTGGAAACACCATATATTTT.